This T cell receptor beta chain emerged from a study of blood T cells in healthy people across ages. Combining a sample-barcoded 5' primer with a J-beta primer mix, a second PCR ran for about 6 to 11 cycles. A 12-random-nucleotide template-switch adaptor tagged each cDNA molecule. TCRdb re-called the 5' RACE reads with MiXCR, one entry per CDR3 protein. The profile shows 700,000 to 850,000 distinct CDR3 sequences, less than 70% of them singletons. Per germline, CDR1 MNHNY and CDR2 SVGAGI (reference sequence). V gave up 7 bases and J gave up 6 bases; unmatched junction bases: 10. This CDR3 comprises 16 residues.

The rearrangement joins TRBV6-6 to TRBJ2-1; 12 nucleotides agree with TRBD2. Sequencing was done on a sample of blood. This receptor was taken from an elderly man in good health. The DNA for the CDR3 is TGTGCCAGCACCCACCCTCTAGCGGGAGGGCTCAATGAGCAGTTCTTC. As protein: CASTHPLAGGLNEQFF.